The rows below give T cell receptor beta chains drawn from one sample of a study of stem cell transplantation in POMP-related autoinflammatory disease. Libraries were prepared by immunoSEQ multiplex PCR; TCRdb keeps only in-frame clonotypes and omits some of them. The sample shows tens of thousands of clones, around 90% of them seen only once. Specimen: CD4+ T cells from PBMCs, collected after stem cell transplantation. The receptor set was obtained from a human patient with POMP-related autoinflammation and immune dysregulation (PRAID). Some T cells may be supplied by the graft donor. CDR3s include the opening cysteine and the closing phenylalanine or tryptophan. A D gene is named only where the DNA matches it firmly. Size is stated for part of the rows, as once, few or many counts, or as a class when the clone is expanded.

>-|TRBV5-6|-|TRBJ2-2
TGTGCCAGCAGCCCCCAGGCGGCGAACACCGGGGAGCTGTTTTTT
CASSPQAANTGELFF
>-|TRBV6-6|-|TRBJ1-4
TGTGCCAGCAGTTGGGGGGGACAAGACGAAAAACTGTTTTTT
CASSWGGQDEKLFF
>-|TRBV19|-|TRBJ1-5
TGTGCCAGTAGTATACCCCTACAGGGCAATAGCAATCAGCCCCAGCATTTT
CASSIPLQGNSNQPQHF
>-|TRBV24-1|TRBD1|TRBJ1-5
TGTGCCACCAGTGATCCCCGGACGACAGGGTCATTGTATTTT
CATSDPRTTGSLYF
>once|TRBV19|-|TRBJ1-2
TGTGCCAGTAGTATATGGACAGAGTACGGAGATGGCTACACCTTC
CASSIWTEYGDGYTF
>-|TRBV18|TRBD1|TRBJ2-5
TGTGCCAGTTTTGAACAGGGGGCCCAAGAGACCCAGTACTTC
CASFEQGAQETQYF
>few|TRBV5-1|-|TRBJ1-3
TGCGCCAGCAGCTTGGTCAGTCCTGGAAACACCATATATTTT
CASSLVSPGNTIYF
>-|TRBV4-2|-|TRBJ2-3
TGTGCCAGCAGCCAAATAAAACAGGGCGCAGATACGCAGTATTTT
CASSQIKQGADTQYF
>-|TRBV10-3|-|TRBJ2-3
TGTGCCATCAGTGAGTCGGGGGGCACAGATACGCAGTATTTT
CAISESGGTDTQYF
>-|TRBV28|-|TRBJ2-5
TGTGCCAGCAGTTGGAGGGGGCGCGAAGAGACCCAGTACTTC
CASSWRGREETQYF
>-|TRBV28|TRBD2|TRBJ2-3
TGTGCCAGCAGTGGACTAGCGGGAGGGCCAGTAGATACGCAGTATTTT
CASSGLAGGPVDTQYF
>once|TRBV10-2|TRBD1|TRBJ2-7
TGCGCCAGCATGATCACAGGGGGCGCGGGGTACGAGCAGTACTTC
CASMITGGAGYEQYF
>-|TRBV10-1|-|TRBJ1-4
TGCGCCAGCAGTGAGTCTGGTAATGAAAAACTGTTTTTT
CASSESGNEKLFF
>-|TRBV5-5|-|TRBJ1-5
TGTGCCAGCAGCTCCGGCGGGGCCTGGCCTCAGCCCCAGCATTTT
CASSSGGAWPQPQHF
>-|TRBV28|TRBD1|TRBJ2-3
TGTGCCAGCAGTTTGACAGGGGGCACAGATACGCAGTATTTT
CASSLTGGTDTQYF
>-|TRBV7-3|TRBD1|TRBJ2-2
TGTGCCAGCAGCCCCGGAGGGCAGGGGGCGAGCGGGGAGCTGTTTTTT
CASSPGGQGASGELFF
>-|TRBV6-2/TRBV6-3|-|TRBJ2-1
TGTGCCAGCAGTTACTCAGGCTGGAGCTCCTACAATGAGCAGTTCTTC
CASSYSGWSSYNEQFF
>-|TRBV5-4|-|TRBJ2-1
TGTGCCAGCAGCTACGTCCTAGTGGGAGCCTACAATGAGCAGTTCTTC
CASSYVLVGAYNEQFF
>-|TRBV5-1|-|TRBJ2-5
TGCGCCAGCAGCTTGGAAGAGACCCAGTACTTC
CASSLEETQYF
>-|TRBV2|-|TRBJ2-5
TGTGCCAGCAGTGGCGGGGAAAGGGCGGCGGGGACCCAGTACTTC
CASSGGERAAGTQYF
>-|TRBV7-9|-|TRBJ2-3
TGTGCCAGCAGTATCAGCTTAGATACGCAGTATTTT
CASSISLDTQYF
>-|TRBV7-2|-|TRBJ2-1
TGTGCCAGCAGCTTGGGCCTAAATGAGCAGTTCTTC
CASSLGLNEQFF
>once|TRBV19|TRBD2|TRBJ2-3
TGTGCCAGTAGTATAGAAGTAGCGGGAGGGTCAGATACGCAGTATTTT
CASSIEVAGGSDTQYF
>-|TRBV18|-|TRBJ1-2
TGTGCCAGCTCACCTCGGGACGGGACGGGTGGCTACACCTTC
CASSPRDGTGGYTF
>-|TRBV11-1|-|TRBJ1-5
TGTGCCAGCAGCCCTCGCCCCAATGGGCCCCAGCATTTT
CASSPRPNGPQHF
>-|TRBV10-3|-|TRBJ1-3
TGTGCCACCCTTCAGGGCTCTGGAAACACCATATATTTT
CATLQGSGNTIYF
>-|TRBV28|TRBD2|TRBJ2-3
TGTGCCAGCAGTTTAGGGTTGTCTAGCGGGAGGGCCGGAGGCACAGATACGCAGTATTTT
CASSLGLSSGRAGGTDTQYF
>-|TRBV5-1|TRBD1|TRBJ2-5
TGCGCCAGCAGCTTAACGAACGGTCCGGGACAGGGTGGGCAAGGGACCCAGTACTTC
CASSLTNGPGQGGQGTQYF
>-|TRBV6-1|-|TRBJ1-5
TGTGCCAGCAGTGACGCACAGGGTCCGTTTCAGCCCCAGCATTTT
CASSDAQGPFQPQHF
>-|TRBV19|TRBD1|TRBJ2-7
TGTGCCAGTAGTCCGGACAGGGTCGGCTACGAGCAGTACTTC
CASSPDRVGYEQYF
>-|TRBV24-1|-|TRBJ1-4
TGTGCCACCAGTGATCCCCTGAAAGAGCTCCATGAAAAACTGTTTTTT
CATSDPLKELHEKLFF
>-|TRBV9|-|TRBJ2-2
TGTGCCAGCAGCGGGAGGCGGGGGCCAGCCCGGAACACCGGGGAGCTGTTTTTT
CASSGRRGPARNTGELFF
>few|TRBV28|TRBD1|TRBJ1-5
TGTGCCAGCAGTACGGGACAGGGAAATCAGCCCCAGCATTTT
CASSTGQGNQPQHF
>-|TRBV6-1|-|TRBJ1-5
TGTGCCAGCAGTGAACACAACAATCAGCCCCAGCATTTT
CASSEHNNQPQHF
>once|TRBV6-5|-|TRBJ1-1
TGTGCCAGCAGTTATTCAGGAACGAACACTGAAGCTTTCTTT
CASSYSGTNTEAFF
>-|TRBV11-2|-|TRBJ1-5
TGTGCCAGCAGCTTATGGTCTGGGGACGTAAATCAGCCCCAGCATTTT
CASSLWSGDVNQPQHF
>once|TRBV7-9|-|TRBJ2-1
TGTGCCAGCAGCAAAACAGGGTTGCGGAATGAGCAGTTCTTC
CASSKTGLRNEQFF
>-|TRBV5-1|TRBD2|TRBJ2-3
TGCGCCAGCAGCTTGTTGACTAGCGGGGGGGCCAAAGATACGCAGTATTTT
CASSLLTSGGAKDTQYF
>-|TRBV2|-|TRBJ1-6
TGTGCCAGCAGGACAGAGAATAATTCACCCCTCCACTTT
CASRTENNSPLHF
>-|TRBV9|-|TRBJ1-2
TGTGCCAGCAGCCAGGGAGAGGGAGGATATGGCTACACCTTC
CASSQGEGGYGYTF
>-|TRBV12-5|TRBD2|TRBJ2-1
TGTGCTAGTGGTTTGGTGGTAGGGGCGGGAGCTTTCAATGAGCAGTTCTTC
CASGLVVGAGAFNEQFF
>-|TRBV28|TRBD1|TRBJ1-1
TGTGCCAGCAGTAGCCCCCACAGGGGCTCCGAAGAAGCTTTCTTT
CASSSPHRGSEEAFF
>-|TRBV5-6|TRBD1|TRBJ1-2
TGTGCCAGCAGCAGCGGGACAGGGGCCGGCTACACCTTC
CASSSGTGAGYTF
>-|TRBV7-8|TRBD2|TRBJ2-2
TGTGCCAGCAGCCCCGGACTAGCTCTTATCGCGAACACCGGGGAGCTGTTTTTT
CASSPGLALIANTGELFF
>-|TRBV6-5|-|TRBJ1-3
TGTGCCAGCAGTTACTCTAGGACTACGACTGGAAACACCATATATTTT
CASSYSRTTTGNTIYF
>-|TRBV2|-|TRBJ2-3
TGTGCCAGCAGTGTCTTGGGGGCCCGCACAGATACGCAGTATTTT
CASSVLGARTDTQYF
>-|TRBV2|-|TRBJ2-3
TGTGCCAGCAGGACAGAGTTAACAGATACGCAGTATTTT
CASRTELTDTQYF
>once|TRBV11-2|TRBD2|TRBJ2-1
TGTGCCAGCAGCTTAGTCAAGCGGGAGATGAATGAGCAGTTCTTC
CASSLVKREMNEQFF
>-|TRBV28|TRBD1|TRBJ1-4
TGTGCCAGCAGTAAACAGGGGCTACGTGAAAAACTGTTTTTT
CASSKQGLREKLFF
>-|TRBV10-1|-|TRBJ2-2
TGCGCCAGCAGTGGTCAACTAAACACCGGGGAGCTGTTTTTT
CASSGQLNTGELFF
>-|TRBV4-2|-|TRBJ2-5
TGTGCCAGCAGCCCAGGGTGGCAAGAGACCCAGTACTTC
CASSPGWQETQYF
>-|TRBV28|-|TRBJ1-2
TGTGCCAGCAGTCCGCCCGACAGGTTTTGGCTTGGCTACACCTTC
CASSPPDRFWLGYTF
>-|TRBV7-8|-|TRBJ2-3
TGTGCCAGCAGCTTCCCAGATGGAAGGGGTACGCAGTATTTT
CASSFPDGRGTQYF
>-|TRBV7-2|TRBD1|TRBJ2-1
TGTGCCAGCAGCCTTGGACAGGGTATTCAGAATGAGCAGTTCTTC
CASSLGQGIQNEQFF